The rows below give T cell receptor beta chains drawn from one sample of a study of graft-versus-host responses after intestinal transplantation. Their cognate antigens are unknown. The method was immunoSEQ multiplex PCR; TCRdb's version includes in-frame clones alone and lacks a portion of them. Of about 80,000 clones in the sample, roughly nine tenths are singletons; the top ten hold 0.34%. The sequencing here drew on unstimulated CD4+ T cells sorted from spleen or lymph node cells, taken before intestinal transplant. The receptors originated from a human donor who received an intestinal transplant. Each CDR3 is given with its conserved first and last residue. D genes are given only for firm matches. Clone size, where shown, is once, few, many, or a class for clones that have expanded.

V gene: TRBV5-6
D gene: TRBD2
J gene: TRBJ2-5
clone size: -
CDR3 DNA: TGTGCCAGCAGCTTGCGGGGAGGGGTCCAAGAGACCCAGTACTTC
CDR3 protein: CASSLRGGVQETQYF

V gene: TRBV19
D gene: -
J gene: TRBJ2-2
clone size: -
CDR3 DNA: TGTGCCAGTAGCGTAGGCCGGCGTACACTAAACACCGGGGAGCTGTTTTTT
CDR3 protein: CASSVGRRTLNTGELFF

V gene: TRBV29-1
D gene: -
J gene: TRBJ2-3
clone size: -
CDR3 DNA: TGCAGCTTTGTGAGGCTAGCGACCACAGATACGCAGTATTTT
CDR3 protein: CSFVRLATTDTQYF

V gene: TRBV28
D gene: -
J gene: TRBJ2-7
clone size: -
CDR3 DNA: TGTGCCAGCAGTTTTCGGGGGATCTACGAGCAGTACTTC
CDR3 protein: CASSFRGIYEQYF

V gene: TRBV19
D gene: TRBD1
J gene: TRBJ2-1
clone size: -
CDR3 DNA: TGTGCCAGTAGTCCCGGGGACAGGGTGCAGTTCTTC
CDR3 protein: CASSPGDRVQFF

V gene: TRBV5-4
D gene: -
J gene: TRBJ2-3
clone size: -
CDR3 DNA: TGTGCCAGCAGACTCCCTAGCACAGATACGCAGTATTTT
CDR3 protein: CASRLPSTDTQYF

V gene: TRBV7-2
D gene: -
J gene: TRBJ2-7
clone size: -
CDR3 DNA: TGTGCCAGCAGCTTAGCAGGACAGTACGAGCAGTACTTC
CDR3 protein: CASSLAGQYEQYF

V gene: TRBV2
D gene: -
J gene: TRBJ2-5
clone size: -
CDR3 DNA: TGTGCCAGCAGTGTTGGCAGGGGAGTAGAGACCCAGTACTTC
CDR3 protein: CASSVGRGVETQYF

V gene: TRBV6-6
D gene: TRBD1
J gene: TRBJ1-5
clone size: -
CDR3 DNA: TGTGCCAGCAGCGACCTGGACAGGGGCAGTCAGCCCCAGCATTTT
CDR3 protein: CASSDLDRGSQPQHF

V gene: TRBV27
D gene: TRBD2
J gene: TRBJ2-7
clone size: -
CDR3 DNA: TGTGCCAGCAGTTCCCTTTCCGGGACTAGAACCTACGAGCAGTACTTC
CDR3 protein: CASSSLSGTRTYEQYF

V gene: TRBV6-5
D gene: -
J gene: TRBJ2-3
clone size: once
CDR3 DNA: TGTGCCAGCAGTTACCTTGGGCCCTTGGGCACAGATACGCAGTATTTT
CDR3 protein: CASSYLGPLGTDTQYF

V gene: TRBV4-1
D gene: -
J gene: TRBJ1-2
clone size: -
CDR3 DNA: TGCGCCAGCAGCCAAGGGGGGGGGAGGCGCTATGGCTACACCTTC
CDR3 protein: CASSQGGGRRYGYTF

V gene: TRBV6-1
D gene: TRBD2
J gene: TRBJ2-7
clone size: -
CDR3 DNA: TGTGCCAGCAGTCGACTAGCGGGAGCCTACGAGCAGTACTTC
CDR3 protein: CASSRLAGAYEQYF

V gene: TRBV19
D gene: TRBD1
J gene: TRBJ1-2
clone size: -
CDR3 DNA: TGTGCCAGTACCCTGGGACAGGGGGCCGGAGGCTACACCTTC
CDR3 protein: CASTLGQGAGGYTF

V gene: TRBV11-3
D gene: TRBD1
J gene: TRBJ2-7
clone size: -
CDR3 DNA: TGTGCCAGCAGCCAAGCCGGGACAGGGAGCGAGCAGTACTTC
CDR3 protein: CASSQAGTGSEQYF

V gene: TRBV18
D gene: TRBD2
J gene: TRBJ2-1
clone size: -
CDR3 DNA: TGTGCCAGCTCACCACCTGCCCTAGCGGGACCCTACAATGAGCAGTTCTTC
CDR3 protein: CASSPPALAGPYNEQFF

V gene: TRBV6-6
D gene: TRBD1
J gene: TRBJ1-2
clone size: -
CDR3 DNA: TGTGCCAGCACCTACCGACAGGGGGCCTATGGCTACACCTTC
CDR3 protein: CASTYRQGAYGYTF

V gene: TRBV28
D gene: -
J gene: TRBJ2-1
clone size: -
CDR3 DNA: TGTGCCAGCAGCGAACTATACAATGAGCAGTTCTTC
CDR3 protein: CASSELYNEQFF

V gene: TRBV15
D gene: -
J gene: TRBJ2-1
clone size: -
CDR3 DNA: TGTGCCACCAGCAGACAGGGATACAAGGACAATGAGCAGTTCTTC
CDR3 protein: CATSRQGYKDNEQFF

V gene: TRBV9
D gene: -
J gene: TRBJ1-3
clone size: -
CDR3 DNA: TGTGCCAGCAGCCCTCGTGGGGCCATCTCTGGAAACACCATATATTTT
CDR3 protein: CASSPRGAISGNTIYF

V gene: TRBV9
D gene: -
J gene: TRBJ1-2
clone size: -
CDR3 DNA: TGTGCCAGCAGCGCACAGGGTGGCTATGGCTACACCTTC
CDR3 protein: CASSAQGGYGYTF

V gene: TRBV27
D gene: -
J gene: TRBJ2-3
clone size: -
CDR3 DNA: TGTGCCAGCAGTCACCTCCAGGATACGCAGTATTTT
CDR3 protein: CASSHLQDTQYF

V gene: TRBV27
D gene: TRBD2
J gene: TRBJ2-1
clone size: once
CDR3 DNA: TGTGCCAGCAGCTTGGGACTAGCGGGGGGAATAAACTACAATGAGCAGTTCTTC
CDR3 protein: CASSLGLAGGINYNEQFF

V gene: TRBV19
D gene: TRBD1
J gene: TRBJ1-5
clone size: few
CDR3 DNA: TGTGCCAGTAGTTCCCCGGGACAGGGGAATCAGCCCCAGCATTTT
CDR3 protein: CASSSPGQGNQPQHF

V gene: TRBV28
D gene: -
J gene: TRBJ1-2
clone size: -
CDR3 DNA: TGTGCCAGCAGAGGAGGTCAGAACTATGGCTACACCTTC
CDR3 protein: CASRGGQNYGYTF

V gene: TRBV5-4
D gene: -
J gene: TRBJ2-2
clone size: -
CDR3 DNA: TGTGCCAGCAGCTGGAGGGGGCGAAACACCGGGGAGCTGTTTTTT
CDR3 protein: CASSWRGRNTGELFF

V gene: TRBV27
D gene: -
J gene: TRBJ2-7
clone size: -
CDR3 DNA: TGTGCCAGCAGTTTTACCAGGGGCGGCTACGAGCAGTACTTC
CDR3 protein: CASSFTRGGYEQYF

V gene: TRBV4-1
D gene: TRBD1
J gene: TRBJ2-5
clone size: -
CDR3 DNA: TGCGCCAGCAGCCAGGACAGGGTTGGGGGAGAGACCCAGTACTTC
CDR3 protein: CASSQDRVGGETQYF

V gene: TRBV5-1
D gene: -
J gene: TRBJ2-7
clone size: -
CDR3 DNA: TGCGCCAGCAGCTTGGCCGTGGGGGCGAGGGAGCAGTACTTC
CDR3 protein: CASSLAVGAREQYF

V gene: TRBV6-6
D gene: -
J gene: TRBJ1-5
clone size: -
CDR3 DNA: TGTGCCACACGGCTGGACAGTTTCAATCAGCCCCAGCATTTT
CDR3 protein: CATRLDSFNQPQHF

V gene: TRBV18
D gene: -
J gene: TRBJ1-2
clone size: -
CDR3 DNA: TGTGCCAGCTCACCACGGGCGGAGGTTGCGCATGGCTACACCTTC
CDR3 protein: CASSPRAEVAHGYTF

V gene: TRBV6-6
D gene: -
J gene: TRBJ1-4
clone size: -
CDR3 DNA: TGTGCCAGCAGTCCTGGCGGTACGTTTAATGAAAAACTGTTTTTT
CDR3 protein: CASSPGGTFNEKLFF

V gene: TRBV10-3
D gene: TRBD1
J gene: TRBJ2-7
clone size: -
CDR3 DNA: TGTGCCATCGGAGGGCCGGGACAGGGGAGCTACGAGCAGTACTTC
CDR3 protein: CAIGGPGQGSYEQYF

V gene: TRBV4-1
D gene: -
J gene: TRBJ1-5
clone size: once
CDR3 DNA: TGCGCCAGCAGCCCCGGGGGAGTCGTCCTTCAGCCCCAGCATTTT
CDR3 protein: CASSPGGVVLQPQHF

V gene: TRBV29-1
D gene: TRBD1
J gene: TRBJ2-7
clone size: -
CDR3 DNA: TGCAGCGCGGAGGGGACAGGGGGTAAATACGAGCAGTACTTC
CDR3 protein: CSAEGTGGKYEQYF

V gene: TRBV28
D gene: TRBD1
J gene: TRBJ1-4
clone size: -
CDR3 DNA: TGTGCCAGCCGGGACAGGGCGCCAGAAAAACTGTTTTTT
CDR3 protein: CASRDRAPEKLFF

V gene: TRBV15
D gene: -
J gene: TRBJ2-3
clone size: once
CDR3 DNA: TGTGCCACCAGCAGGCCCCTACTTACAGGGAGTGGGTCTAGCACAGATACGCAGTATTTT
CDR3 protein: CATSRPLLTGSGSSTDTQYF

V gene: TRBV28
D gene: -
J gene: TRBJ2-7
clone size: -
CDR3 DNA: TGTGCCACCCGGGGGTGGAACTACGAGCAGTACTTC
CDR3 protein: CATRGWNYEQYF

V gene: TRBV21-1
D gene: -
J gene: TRBJ2-1
clone size: -
CDR3 DNA: -
CDR3 protein: CASSKFGTGAYNEQFF

V gene: TRBV5-1
D gene: TRBD1
J gene: TRBJ2-3
clone size: -
CDR3 DNA: TGCGCCAGCAGCTTAGACAGGGTTTTAGCAGATACGCAGTATTTT
CDR3 protein: CASSLDRVLADTQYF

V gene: TRBV6-6
D gene: TRBD1
J gene: TRBJ2-3
clone size: -
CDR3 DNA: TGTGCCAGCAGCAACCCACAGGGGATAAGTGCAGATACGCAGTATTTT
CDR3 protein: CASSNPQGISADTQYF

V gene: TRBV5-4
D gene: TRBD2
J gene: TRBJ2-3
clone size: -
CDR3 DNA: TGTGCCAGCAGCTTGGGAGGGAGCGGGAGGGCCGCAGATACGCAGTATTTT
CDR3 protein: CASSLGGSGRAADTQYF

V gene: TRBV20-1
D gene: TRBD2
J gene: TRBJ2-7
clone size: -
CDR3 DNA: TGCAGTGGTGACCGGGAGGTCTACTTC
CDR3 protein: CSGDREVYF